This TCR beta chain was identified during a study of blood T cell repertoires in COVID-19. At the level of the study: Specimens from acute and convalescent COVID-19 originated in the United States, Italy and Spain. Sample material is recorded as cDNA or gDNA derived from T cells, B-cell-depleted T cells, or PBMCs.

This CDR3 spans 19 amino acids. Between the trimmed V and J ends, which lost 1 base and 5 bases, there was a span of 26 bases. Per germline, CDR1 MGHRA and CDR2 YSYEKL. In the original workflow: Reference gene primer amplification gave estimated nucleated cell counts. This table comes from immunoSEQ multiplex PCR, and its TCRdb copy is limited to in-frame clones, with some not included. V and J calls and clone size are given by that table; D and trimming were obtained from the DNA. The sample has 100,000 to 150,000 clones, about 90% seen once; the top ten hold more than 3.5%. Sequencing was carried out using peripheral blood. This TCR was sampled from a woman aged 60-75 years with acute or convalescent COVID-19. The genes are TRBV4-1 and TRBJ2-5; a weak D match, TRBD1 (6 bases). The CDR3, as DNA: TGCGCCAGCAGCCAAGGTTTTGAGGCGTGGCAGGGGAGCGGCGAGACCCAGTACTTC. This sequence encodes CASSQGFEAWQGSGETQYF.